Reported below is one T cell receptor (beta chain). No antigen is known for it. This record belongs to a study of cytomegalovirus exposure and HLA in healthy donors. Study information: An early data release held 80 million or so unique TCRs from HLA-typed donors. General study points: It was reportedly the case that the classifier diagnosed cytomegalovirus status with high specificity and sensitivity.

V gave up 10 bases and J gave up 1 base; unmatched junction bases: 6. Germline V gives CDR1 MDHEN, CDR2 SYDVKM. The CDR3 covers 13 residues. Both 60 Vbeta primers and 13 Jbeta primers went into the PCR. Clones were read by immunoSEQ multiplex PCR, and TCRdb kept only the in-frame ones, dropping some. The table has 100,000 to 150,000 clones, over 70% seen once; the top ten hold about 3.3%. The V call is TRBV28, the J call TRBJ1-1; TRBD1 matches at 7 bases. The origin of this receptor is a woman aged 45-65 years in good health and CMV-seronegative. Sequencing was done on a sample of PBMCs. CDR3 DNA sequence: TGTGCCACTGTGGACAGGAAGAACACTGAAGCTTTCTTT. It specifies CATVDRKNTEAFF.